A single sample is the source of the 21 T cell receptor beta chains below, sequenced in a study of response to subunit inactivated influenza vaccine. One entry per CDR3 protein results from TCRdb running MiXCR on the RT-PCR reads. The sample has 500,000 to 600,000 distinct CDR3 sequences, 13% seen once; the top ten hold around 13%. The sequencing used PBMCs from blood, collected roughly 6 weeks after vaccination. The receptors stem from a man aged 50-59 years who received an inactivated influenza vaccine.

The table lists this clonotype with a few counts. The genes are TRBV11-2 and TRBJ2-6, with D perhaps matching TRBD1 or TRBD2 (5 bases each). The germline gives CDR1 SGHAT, CDR2 FQNNGV. V shed 8 bases and J shed 0 bases, with 23 bases lying between them. This CDR3 comprises 19 residues. The CDR3 protein is CASASPRGTVFSGANVLTF. CDR3 DNA sequence: TGTGCCAGCGCTTCCCCGCGAGGGACGGTTTTCTCTGGGGCCAACGTCCTGACTTTC.

The V gene is TRBV20-1, the J gene TRBJ2-7; maybe TRBD2 (5 bases). CDR3 length: 12 residues. The germline V and J ends were trimmed by 7 bases and 0 bases, with 10 bases remaining between them. Per germline, CDR1 DFQATT and CDR2 SNEGSKA (reference sequence). This CDR3 reads CSVSRGSYEQYF. Here the CDR3 DNA reads TGCAGTGTGTCCCGGGGCTCCTACGAGCAGTACTTC.

This clonotype was counted a few times. The gene calls are TRBV7-9 and TRBJ2-7, with D perhaps matching TRBD1 or TRBD2 (5 bases each). The V end was cut by 7 bases, the J end by 1 base, with 11 bases between. The CDR3 totals 13 residues. Germline CDR1 SEHNR, CDR2 FQNEAQ (reference sequence). CDR3 amino acids: CASNQGASYEQYF. Here the CDR3 DNA reads TGTGCCAGCAATCAGGGAGCTTCCTACGAGCAGTACTTC.

This clonotype occurred a few times. The V and J genes are TRBV6-2 or TRBV6-3 and TRBJ2-5; TRBD1 or TRBD2 may be the D gene (5 bases each). Germline CDR1 is MNHEY and CDR2 is SVGEGT. This CDR3 region has 12 residues. V was cut by 5 bases and J by 5 bases, with 9 bases left in between. The CDR3 DNA follows: TGTGCCAGCAGTAAACGGGGCGAGACCCAGTACTTC. Amino acid sequence: CASSKRGETQYF.

This clonotype has only a few counts. This chain joins TRBV7-9 and TRBJ2-1; D might be TRBD1 or TRBD2, each matching 6 bases. Germline V gene data show CDR1 as SEHNR and CDR2 as FQNEAQ (reference sequence). Trimming left V 1 base short and J 4 bases short, with 11 bases between. There are 15 residues in the CDR3. The CDR3 protein is CASSLGRGVYNEQFF. As DNA, the CDR3 is TGTGCCAGCAGCTTAGGGAGGGGGGTATACAATGAGCAGTTCTTC.

This clonotype was counted between two and nine times. The chain has TRBV2 and TRBJ2-3; D call uncertain. This CDR3 has 14 residues. V lost 6 bases and J 0 bases, leaving 10 bases between the germline ends. Looked up from germline, CDR1 is SNHLY and CDR2 is FYNNEI. The CDR3 sequence: CASSPTRSTDTQYF. The CDR3 DNA reads TGTGCCAGCAGCCCCACACGAAGCACAGATACGCAGTATTTT. Filled out from reference TRBV2 and TRBJ2-3, the complete variable domain reads EPEVTQTPSHQVTQMGQEVILRCVPISNHLYFYWYRQILGQKVEFLVSFYNNEISEKSEIFDDQFSVERPDGSNFTLKIRSTKLEDSAMYFCASSPTRSTDTQYFGPGTRLTVL.

The gene calls are TRBV4-3 and TRBJ1-4; tentative D call: TRBD1 (5 bases). The CDR3 has 17 residues. Per germline, CDR1 LGHNA and CDR2 YSLEER. V lost 0 bases, J lost 7 bases, and 18 bases lay in between. The CDR3 nucleotides are TGCGCCAGCAGCCAAGATGTGTGGGACCGAGGAGGTGAAAAACTGTTTTTT. This encodes CASSQDVWDRGGEKLFF.

This clonotype showed up just a few times. The chain recombines TRBV20-1 with TRBJ1-2, with 9 bases that match TRBD1. The germline V gene has CDR1 DFQATT and CDR2 SNEGSKA (reference sequence). The CDR3 extends over 13 amino acids. The ends lost 6 bases at V and 4 bases at J; junction bases unmatched: 6. CDR3: CSATGQGVYGYTF. For the CDR3, the DNA is TGCAGTGCCACGGGACAGGGCGTCTATGGCTACACCTTC.

This clonotype was detected a few times. The chain employs TRBV4-1 and TRBJ2-1; TRBD1 might be the D (5 bases). V lost 1 base, J lost 3 bases, and 19 bases lay in between. The CDR3 spans 18 residues. CDR1 and CDR2 from the germline V gene are MGHRA and YSYEKL. CDR3 protein: CASSQGKGALEIYNEQFF. CDR3 nucleotides: TGCGCCAGCAGCCAAGGGAAAGGGGCTTTAGAGATCTACAATGAGCAGTTCTTC.

The J gene is TRBJ2-5, the V gene TRBV18; no reliable D call. The CDR3 is 15 amino acids. CDR1 KGHSH and CDR2 LQKENI come from the germline V gene. V lost 1 base and J lost 1, with 10 bases in between. CDR3: CASSPRAAIQETQYF. In DNA form, the CDR3 reads TGTGCCAGCTCACCACGGGCAGCTATCCAAGAGACCCAGTACTTC. The complete variable domain, with remaining parts taken from reference TRBV18 and TRBJ2-5, reads NAGVMQNPRHLVRRRGQEARLRCSPMKGHSHVYWYRQLPEEGLKFMVYLQKENIIDESGMPKERFSAEFPKEGPSILRIQQVVRGDSAAYFCASSPRAAIQETQYFGPGTRLLVL.

This clonotype came up once. The rearrangement uses TRBV20-1 and TRBJ1-5, with 7 bases matching TRBD1. Germline lookup yields CDR1 DFQATT and CDR2 SNEGSKA (reference sequence). Unmatched junction bases numbered 16, after V lost 5 bases and J lost 3 bases. This CDR3 has 17 amino acids. As DNA, the CDR3 is TGCAGTGCTCCACCTATGAGGGGAGGGGGCCTCAATCAGCCCCAGCATTTT. Its protein is CSAPPMRGGGLNQPQHF.

V and J are TRBV20-1 and TRBJ2-5; D ambiguous. V lost 3 bases to trimming and J lost 4 bases, with 12 bases between them. The CDR3 spans 13 residues. Germline V gene sequence: CDR1 DFQATT, CDR2 SNEGSKA (reference sequence). The CDR3 coding sequence is TGCAGTGCTAGGCTCCTAGGGCCAGAGACCCAGTACTTC. Amino acid sequence: CSARLLGPETQYF.

The chain combines TRBV2 with TRBJ2-1; no firm D call. CDR3 length equals 12 residues. Germline V gives CDR1 SNHLY, CDR2 FYNNEI. Trimming cost V 7 bases and J 2 bases, with 6 bases left between them. The CDR3 protein is CASITAYNEQFF. CDR3 DNA sequence: TGTGCCAGCATTACAGCCTACAATGAGCAGTTCTTC.

The chain joins TRBV29-1 to TRBJ1-1; a possible D gene is TRBD1 (5 bases). Trimming shortened V by 7 bases and J by 8 bases, and 17 bases separated the two germline ends. The CDR3 extends over 12 amino acids. The germline V gene encodes CDR1 SQVTM and CDR2 ANQGSEA. In DNA form, the CDR3 reads TGCAGCGCTTCCAGCGTAGGGGTGGAAGCTTTCTTT. Translating it yields CSASSVGVEAFF.

The V and J genes are TRBV7-9 and TRBJ1-1, with 11 positions matching TRBD1. This CDR3 spans 15 amino acids. Losses at the gene ends were 5 bases for V and 5 bases for J; bases not matched to a gene: 7. CDR1 and CDR2 from the germline V gene are SEHNR and FQNEAQ (reference sequence). The chain's CDR3 is CASSRAGTGGTEAFF. In DNA, the CDR3 is TGTGCCAGCAGCCGCGCGGGGACAGGGGGAACTGAAGCTTTCTTT. Complete variable domain (other parts from reference TRBV7-9 and TRBJ1-1): DTGVSQNPRHKITKRGQNVTFRCDPISEHNRLYWYRQTLGQGPEFLTYFQNEAQLEKSRLLSDRFSAERPKGSFSTLEIQRTEQGDSAMYLCASSRAGTGGTEAFFGQGTRLTVV.

The chain has TRBV7-9 and TRBJ1-2; D is undetermined. CDR1 and CDR2 (germline): SEHNR, FQNEAQ (reference sequence). V was clipped by 1 base and J by 6 bases, with 6 bases between them. The CDR3 consists of 12 residues. CDR3 sequence: CASSLESNGYTF. The CDR3 nucleotides read TGTGCCAGCAGCTTAGAGTCCAATGGCTACACCTTC. Using reference TRBV7-9 and TRBJ1-2 for the parts outside the CDR3, the full variable domain is DTGVSQNPRHKITKRGQNVTFRCDPISEHNRLYWYRQTLGQGPEFLTYFQNEAQLEKSRLLSDRFSAERPKGSFSTLEIQRTEQGDSAMYLCASSLESNGYTFGSGTRLTVV.

This clonotype was detected only a few times. The rearrangement uses TRBV5-6 and TRBJ2-1; the match to TRBD1 covers 8 bases. The V gene end was trimmed by 2 bases and the J gene end by 4 bases; junction bases not matched to a gene: 8. The CDR3 spans 16 residues. Per the germline V gene, CDR1 is SGHDT and CDR2 is YYEEEE. Written as DNA, the CDR3 is TGTGCCAGCAGCTTAAAAGGACAGGGAGTTTACAATGAGCAGTTCTTC. It encodes CASSLKGQGVYNEQFF.

This clonotype has only a few counts. The chain uses TRBV6-1 and TRBJ1-1, with D perhaps matching TRBD1 (5 bases). The V end was cut by 7 bases, the J end by 0 bases, with 9 bases between. Germline CDR1 and CDR2: MNHNS and SASEGT. The CDR3 extends over 13 amino acids. The CDR3 nucleotides are TGTGCCAGCACGGGACGGATGAACACTGAAGCTTTCTTT. Protein product: CASTGRMNTEAFF.

This chain links TRBV2 with TRBJ1-6; perhaps TRBD1 as D (5 bases). The CDR3 spans 14 residues. Trimming removed 4 bases at V and 8 bases at J, with 12 bases between. Germline V CDR1 and CDR2: SNHLY, FYNNEI. CDR3 bases: TGTGCCAGCAGTGTGAGTGTCAGGGATTCACCCCTCCACTTT. This codes for CASSVSVRDSPLHF.

This chain uses TRBV5-1 with TRBJ2-2, with TRBD2 identical over 10 bases. Per germline, CDR1 SGHRS and CDR2 YFSETQ. The CDR3 is made up of 18 amino acids. Losses at the gene ends were 0 bases for V and 4 bases for J; bases not matched to a gene: 9. As DNA, the CDR3 is TGCGCCAGCAGCTTGGGACCCGGGGCTAGCGGGAGCACCGGGGAGCTGTTTTTT. Protein: CASSLGPGASGSTGELFF.

The chain has TRBV20-1 and TRBJ2-5; D gene unclear. Germline CDR1 and CDR2: DFQATT and SNEGSKA (reference sequence). V gave up 3 bases and J gave up 5 bases, with 13 bases separating them. The CDR3 extends over 13 amino acids. CDR3 protein: CSASSWVGETQYF. The CDR3 DNA follows: TGCAGTGCTAGTAGCTGGGTAGGGGAGACCCAGTACTTC.